Shown below are 32 T cell receptor beta chains from a single sample sequenced in a study of T cell changes during pregnancy in multiple sclerosis. Method: immunoSEQ multiplex PCR; TCRdb's copy keeps in-frame clones and lacks some. Of approximately 90,000 clones listed, over 90% are singletons. The sample here was peripheral blood, taken in the third trimester of pregnancy. The receptor set was obtained from a female donor with multiple sclerosis, enrolled in a pregnancy study.

The chain combines TRBV27 with TRBJ2-7; the match to TRBD2 covers 8 bases. Losses at the gene ends were 6 bases for V and 4 bases for J; bases not matched to a gene: 5. This CDR3 has 13 residues. Per the germline V gene, CDR1 is MNHEY and CDR2 is SMNVEV (reference sequence). CDR3 sequence: CASSLGLGYEQYF. The CDR3 nucleotides are TGTGCCAGCAGCCTGGGACTAGGGTACGAGCAGTACTTC.

The gene calls are TRBV19 and TRBJ1-1; possibly TRBD1 for D (5 bases). The CDR3 spans 13 residues. V was cut by 6 bases and J by 5 bases, with 13 bases left in between. The germline gives CDR1 LNHDA, CDR2 SQIVND (reference sequence). The DNA of the CDR3 is TGTGCCAGTAGGGTAGGGGTTAGGACTGAAGCTTTCTTT. Translating gives CASRVGVRTEAFF.

The chain employs TRBV5-1 and TRBJ2-5, with D hard to call. CDR3 size: 15 residues. The V and J ends lost 4 bases and 2 bases respectively, with 15 bases between them. Germline V gene lookup returns CDR1 SGHRS and CDR2 YFSETQ. CDR3 loop: CASSRSLEIQETQYF. The CDR3 DNA is TGCGCCAGCAGCCGCTCCTTAGAGATTCAAGAGACCCAGTACTTC.

The V gene is TRBV21-1, the J gene TRBJ2-1; the table's D call TRBD2 went unverified against the DNA. TRBV21-1 is deemed a pseudogene. This CDR3 has 24 residues. The CDR3 loop is CASRNGLAGGPHPSIKYRYNEQFF. CDR3 DNA sequence: TGTGCCAGCAGGAATGGACTAGCGGGAGGACCACACCCTAGTATAAAGTACCGGTACAATGAGCAGTTCTTC.

This rearrangement joins TRBV27 to TRBJ2-5; 8 nucleotides align to TRBD2. V trimming: 4 bases; J trimming: 5 bases; junction bases outside the gene matches: 6. The CDR3 covers 14 residues. Germline V gives CDR1 MNHEY, CDR2 SMNVEV (reference sequence). This CDR3 is CASSSGLAGETQYF. CDR3 nucleotides: TGTGCCAGCAGTTCTGGACTAGCTGGGGAGACCCAGTACTTC.

Here the CDR3 reads CAWSDLAGGPTDTQYF. The CDR3 DNA is TGTGCCTGGAGTGATCTGGCGGGAGGGCCCACAGATACGCAGTATTTT. V usage is TRBV30 and J usage is TRBJ2-3; 9 bases are shared with TRBD2. This CDR3 has 16 amino acids. Trimming took 1 base from V and 2 from J; bases not matched to a gene: 7. Germline-derived CDR1 and CDR2 are GTSNPN and SVGIG (reference sequence).

This clone is a singleton in its sample. The chain uses TRBV29-1 and TRBJ2-1; 8 bases align to TRBD2. Germline CDR1 and CDR2: SQVTM and ANQGSEA. The CDR3 length is 12 residues. After removal of 8 bases from V and 9 bases from J, the junction contained 9 bases not matched to a gene. CDR3 amino acids: CSSTGGRGEQFF. In DNA, the CDR3 is TGCAGCTCAACGGGGGGGCGGGGTGAGCAGTTCTTC.

V and J are TRBV6-1 and TRBJ1-1, with 7 nucleotides matching TRBD1. The CDR3 spans 17 residues. Germline V gene lookup returns CDR1 MNHNS and CDR2 SASEGT. The V segment lost 3 bases and the J segment 3 bases; nucleotides outside the gene matches: 13. DNA for the CDR3: TGTGCCAGCAGTGACCTCAGGGGGTATTCTATGGACACTGAAGCTTTCTTT. This gives the protein CASSDLRGYSMDTEAFF.

The chain carries TRBV7-9 and TRBJ2-1; no clear D gene. Germline CDR1 and CDR2: SEHNR and FQNEAQ (reference sequence). V lost 4 bases to trimming and J lost 8 bases, with 12 bases between them. The CDR3 is 13 residues long. For the CDR3, the DNA is TGTGCCAGCAGCTACCTATCAGGTCATGAGCAGTTCTTC. Its protein is CASSYLSGHEQFF.

This clone was seen a single time. The chain joins TRBV5-1 to TRBJ1-1; the D is unclear. V shed 0 bases and J shed 5 bases, with 11 bases lying between them. Germline V gene sequence: CDR1 SGHRS, CDR2 YFSETQ. This CDR3 has 14 amino acids. The CDR3 region has the DNA TGCGCCAGCAGCTTGGCCGGAGGGTTAACTGAAGCTTTCTTT. Translating gives CASSLAGGLTEAFF.

This clone was seen a few times. CDR3 sequence reads: CASSINRGGTGELFF. The CDR3 DNA follows: TGTGCCAGCAGCATAAACAGGGGAGGCACCGGGGAGCTGTTTTTT. The V call is TRBV7-9, the J call TRBJ2-2; D possibly corresponds to TRBD1 (7 bases). CDR3 length: 15 residues. From germline, CDR1 is SEHNR and CDR2 FQNEAQ (reference sequence). V was cut by 5 bases and J by 4 bases, with 14 bases left in between.

The chain couples TRBV7-3 to TRBJ1-4; TRBD1 aligns across 11 bases. V shed 8 bases, J shed 7 bases, and the junction held 12 bases outside the gene matches. Germline V gene sequence: CDR1 SGHTA, CDR2 FQGTGA. The length of the CDR3 is 16 residues. In nucleotides, the CDR3 is TGTGCCAGCGTTACGGGACAGGGGGAAGTAGGTGAAAAACTGTTTTTT. As protein: CASVTGQGEVGEKLFF.

V is TRBV7-2 and J is TRBJ2-1, with D perhaps matching TRBD2 (6 bases). Looked up from germline, CDR1 is SGHTA and CDR2 is FQGNSA. The CDR3 loop spans 13 amino acids. The germline V and J ends were trimmed by 5 bases and 9 bases, with 14 bases remaining between them. The CDR3: CASSPSWGVEQFF. The CDR3 coding sequence is TGTGCCAGCAGCCCCTCGTGGGGGGTTGAGCAGTTCTTC.

The rearrangement joins TRBV7-6 to TRBJ2-2; perhaps TRBD2 as D (6 bases). This CDR3 is 15 amino acids long. Trimming took off 4 bases at V and 2 bases at J, with 11 bases between the two ends. In germline, CDR1 is SGHVS, CDR2 FNYEAQ. The CDR3 loop reads CASSSTTRNTGELFF. The CDR3 DNA sequence: TGTGCCAGCAGCTCAACGACTAGAAACACCGGGGAGCTGTTTTTT.

The rearrangement joins TRBV19 to TRBJ2-3; D remains ambiguous. This CDR3 is built from 14 residues. Germline values: CDR1 LNHDA, CDR2 SQIVND (reference sequence). The ends were cut back, 6 bases at V and 0 bases at J, with 10 bases in the middle. This CDR3 is CASREIISTDTQYF. CDR3 coding DNA: TGTGCCAGTAGGGAGATTATTAGCACAGATACGCAGTATTTT.

This chain uses TRBV18 with TRBJ2-4; 7 bases are shared with TRBD2. Germline V gene lookup returns CDR1 KGHSH and CDR2 LQKENI. V shed 3 bases, J shed 1 base, and the junction held 3 bases outside the gene matches. CDR3 length: 15 residues. The CDR3 sequence: CASSPLREAKNIQYF. CDR3 nucleotides: TGTGCCAGCTCACCCCTGCGGGAGGCCAAAAACATTCAGTACTTC.

The CDR3 DNA reads TGTGCCAGCAGCTTGTGGGGGGGATCCCTGAACACTGAAGCTTTCTTT. Amino acids: CASSLWGGSLNTEAFF. The chain combines TRBV5-6 with TRBJ1-1, with D possibly being TRBD1 (5 bases). This CDR3 has 16 amino acids. The V and J ends lost 1 base and 0 bases respectively, with 13 bases between them. CDR1 and CDR2 from the germline V gene are SGHDT and YYEEEE. Together with reference TRBV5-6 and TRBJ1-1, the CDR3 gives the full variable domain: DAGVTQSPTHLIKTRGQQVTLRCSPKSGHDTVSWYQQALGQGPQFIFQYYEEEERQRGNFPDRFSGHQFPNYSSELNVNALLLGDSALYLCASSLWGGSLNTEAFFGQGTRLTVV.

V is TRBV11-2 and J is TRBJ2-7, with D tentatively TRBD2 (6 bases). Trimming removed 5 bases from V and 2 bases from J, with 13 bases in between. The germline CDR1 and CDR2 sequences are SGHAT and FQNNGV. CDR3 length: 14 residues. CDR3 loop: CASSRVAAPYEQYF. DNA of the CDR3: TGTGCCAGCAGCAGGGTAGCGGCCCCCTACGAGCAGTACTTC.

This clone has a handful of counts. The chain employs TRBV19 and TRBJ1-1; D might be TRBD1 (5 bases). The ends were cut back, 7 bases at V and 5 bases at J, with 23 bases in the middle. The CDR3 is 16 residues long. Germline V lookup: CDR1 LNHDA, CDR2 SQIVND (reference sequence). The CDR3 here is CASTGAGIFGRTEAFF. In DNA form, the CDR3 reads TGTGCCAGTACGGGAGCAGGGATCTTCGGACGGACTGAAGCTTTCTTT.

A few counts support this clone. The chain carries TRBV2 and TRBJ2-1, with D possibly matching TRBD2 (6 bases). Per the germline V gene, CDR1 is SNHLY and CDR2 is FYNNEI. The CDR3 loop spans 15 amino acids. V dropped 6 bases and J dropped 6 bases, with 18 bases sitting between them. This chain's CDR3 is CASRWGSFGGNEQFF. The DNA of the CDR3 is TGTGCCAGCAGGTGGGGCTCCTTCGGGGGCAATGAGCAGTTCTTC.

This chain joins TRBV27 and TRBJ2-3; possible D gene TRBD2, 6 bases. Germline CDR1 reads MNHEY; CDR2 reads SMNVEV (reference sequence). V dropped 6 bases and J dropped 5 bases, with 21 bases sitting between them. CDR3 length: 16 residues. The CDR3 here is CASRSERGRQGDTQYF. The CDR3 region has the DNA TGTGCCAGCAGATCCGAGCGTGGGAGGCAGGGAGATACGCAGTATTTT.

V gene TRBV29-1 combines with J gene TRBJ2-7, with TRBD2 identical over 11 bases. Germline V gene sequence: CDR1 SQVTM, CDR2 ANQGSEA. The V and J ends lost 7 bases and 9 bases, in that order; junction bases with no gene match: 8. The CDR3 totals 12 residues. The CDR3: CSATSGREGQYF. The CDR3 coding sequence is TGCAGCGCCACTAGCGGGAGAGAAGGGCAGTACTTC.

This clone was counted only a few times. The chain is built from TRBV28 and TRBJ1-5; 8 bases agree with TRBD1. The germline V gene has CDR1 MDHEN and CDR2 SYDVKM. Trimming cost V 3 bases and J 0 bases; bases outside gene matches: 7. The length of the CDR3 is 17 residues. CDR3 sequence reads: CASSFRTGLTSNQPQHF. Here the CDR3 DNA reads TGTGCCAGCAGTTTTAGGACAGGGCTAACTAGCAATCAGCCCCAGCATTTT.

The chain is built from TRBV6-1 and TRBJ1-1, with D perhaps TRBD1 (6 bases). The V end was cut by 8 bases, the J end by 4 bases, with 11 bases between. This CDR3 is built from 12 residues. In germline, CDR1 is MNHNS, CDR2 SASEGT. The CDR3 DNA reads TGTGCCAGCGACAGGAGGAGCACTGAAGCTTTCTTT. Protein: CASDRRSTEAFF.

This CDR3 is CAIPGTFLANTGELFF. The CDR3 coding sequence is TGTGCCATCCCCGGGACTTTCTTAGCGAACACCGGGGAGCTGTTTTTT. The rearrangement uses TRBV7-8 and TRBJ2-2; tentative D call: TRBD2 (6 bases). CDR1 is SGHVS, CDR2 FQNEAQ, per germline. V was shortened by 10 bases and J by 0 bases, with 18 bases between the two germline ends. This CDR3 has 16 residues.

The chain employs TRBV4-3 and TRBJ2-7; TRBD2 might be the D (6 bases). From germline, CDR1 is LGHNA and CDR2 YSLEER. V was trimmed by 0 bases and J by 0 bases, leaving 9 bases between them. This CDR3 spans 15 amino acids. The CDR3 is CASSQDLGSSYEQYF. The CDR3 DNA reads as TGCGCCAGCAGCCAAGATCTCGGGAGCTCCTACGAGCAGTACTTC.

The chain uses TRBV7-8 and TRBJ2-5; D might be TRBD2 (6 bases). The ends were cut back, 5 bases at V and 3 bases at J, with 16 bases in the middle. CDR1 and CDR2 from the germline V gene are SGHVS and FQNEAQ. The CDR3 totals 15 residues. CDR3 coding DNA: TGTGCCAGCAGCCCATCTAGCGCATTCAAAGAGACCCAGTACTTC. Amino acid sequence: CASSPSSAFKETQYF.

CDR3 residues: CASSRGDGNEKLFF. CDR3 nucleotides: TGCGCCAGCTCGCGGGGGGATGGGAATGAAAAACTGTTTTTT. This rearrangement joins TRBV10-2 to TRBJ1-4, with D maybe TRBD1 (5 bases). CDR3 length equals 14 residues. Germline CDR1 is WSHSY and CDR2 is SAAADI. Trimming removed 8 bases at V and 5 bases at J, with 15 bases between.

J is TRBJ1-3 and V is TRBV7-9; 7 nucleotides align to TRBD1. Germline CDR1 and CDR2: SEHNR and FQNEAQ (reference sequence). The ends lost 3 bases at V and 2 bases at J; junction bases unmatched: 7. CDR3 length equals 16 residues. CDR3 in DNA: TGTGCCAGCAGCTTTGGGAGACAGGGAACTGGAAACACCATATATTTT. Translated: CASSFGRQGTGNTIYF.

This rearrangement joins TRBV11-2 to TRBJ2-7; 8 bases align to TRBD1. V shed 5 bases, J shed 6 bases, and the junction held 6 bases outside the gene matches. The CDR3 contains 13 residues. Germline-derived CDR1 and CDR2 are SGHAT and FQNNGV. The CDR3 spells CASSTTGAREQYF. The CDR3, as DNA: TGTGCCAGCAGCACGACAGGGGCTCGCGAGCAGTACTTC.

V is TRBV5-6 and J is TRBJ2-5; TRBD1 is a possible D gene (6 bases). The CDR3 totals 13 residues. With 5 bases removed from V and 5 bases from J, the gap between germline ends came to 13 bases. Germline CDR1 is SGHDT and CDR2 is YYEEEE. CDR3 in DNA: TGTGCCAGCAGATTGTCAGGGGCGGAGACCCAGTACTTC. Translated, it gives CASRLSGAETQYF.

This rearrangement joins TRBV6-1 to TRBJ2-1, with 7 bases identical to TRBD2. Germline CDR1 reads MNHNS; CDR2 reads SASEGT. Trimming took 1 base from V and 1 from J; bases not matched to a gene: 4. This CDR3 region has 16 residues. CDR3 residues: CASSEEWGGSYNEQFF. The DNA for the CDR3 is TGTGCCAGCAGTGAAGAGTGGGGGGGGTCCTACAATGAGCAGTTCTTC.